The 22 T cell receptor beta chains listed next were all sequenced from one sample in a study of T cells expressing NK-cell markers. TCRdb re-called the 5' RACE reads and shows each CDR3 protein once, DNA omitted. The listing contains hundreds of thousands of distinct CDR3 sequences. Source material: blood T cells: a sorted CD56 or NKG2C T cell subset, CD4+ or CD8+ T cells, or bulk PBMC T cells (not recorded which). These receptors came from a man aged 18-75 years in good health.

The chain recombines TRBV6-1 with TRBJ2-2. Germline V gene data show CDR1 as MNHNS and CDR2 as SASEGT. CDR3 length: 15 amino acids. The CDR3 sequence is CASRRTVTNTGELFF.

CDR3 sequence: CASSRGRMNTEAFF. This sequence joins TRBV19 and TRBJ1-1; there is no DNA to check the TCRdb D call of TRBD1. Germline V gene lookup returns CDR1 LNHDA and CDR2 SQIVND (reference sequence). CDR3 length: 14 residues. The full variable domain, with the rest looked up from reference TRBV19 and TRBJ1-1, is DGGITQSPKYLFRKEGQNVTLSCEQNLNHDAMYWYRQDPGQGLRLIYYSQIVNDFQKGDIAEGYSVSREKKESFPLTVTSAQKNPTAFYLCASSRGRMNTEAFFGQGTRLTVV.

The chain links TRBV3-1 to TRBJ1-1; checking the TCRdb D call of TRBD1 is not possible without DNA. Germline CDR1 is LGHDT and CDR2 is YNNKEL (reference sequence). The CDR3 length is 16 residues. The CDR3 protein is CASSQDGKGSNTEAFF.

The chain is built from TRBV5-1 and TRBJ2-5; as DNA is missing, the TRBD1 call by TCRdb cannot be tested. The CDR3 consists of 15 residues. Germline V lookup: CDR1 SGHRS, CDR2 YFSETQ. The CDR3 here is CASSWTGVRGETQYF.

The rearrangement links TRBV7-9 to TRBJ1-2; the D call from TCRdb, TRBD1, cannot be confirmed without DNA. Germline V lookup: CDR1 SEHNR, CDR2 FQNEAQ (reference sequence). The CDR3 is 15 residues long. CDR3 loop: CASSQQGGFDYGYTF.

The chain carries TRBV5-4 and TRBJ2-7. This CDR3 is 14 amino acids long. Germline V gene sequence: CDR1 SGHNT, CDR2 YYREEE (reference sequence). CDR3 loop: CASSAQQDSYEQYF. The full variable domain, rest sourced from reference TRBV5-4 and TRBJ2-7, is ETGVTQSPTHLIKTRGQQVTLRCSSQSGHNTVSWYQQALGQGPQFIFQYYREEENGRGNFPPRFSGLQFPNYSSELNVNALELDDSALYLCASSAQQDSYEQYFGPGTRLTVT.

The genes are TRBV6-5 and TRBJ1-6. CDR1 MNHEY and CDR2 SVGAGI come from the germline V gene. The CDR3 has 16 residues. CDR3 region: CASSYSRGRYNSPLHF.

J is TRBJ1-2 and V is TRBV28. The CDR3 covers 14 residues. Germline V gives CDR1 MDHEN, CDR2 SYDVKM. CDR3 sequence: CASSTPRGSWGYTF.

The chain joins TRBV6-5 to TRBJ1-2. CDR3 length: 14 amino acids. CDR1 MNHEY and CDR2 SVGAGI come from the germline V gene. CDR3 loop: CASSSLGESYGYTF.

V gene TRBV9 combines with J gene TRBJ2-5; TCRdb's D call of TRBD1 is untestable without DNA. The CDR3 spans 16 residues. Germline CDR1 and CDR2: SGDLS and YYNGEE. CDR3 loop: CASSVAAGGYQETQYF. Combining the CDR3 with reference TRBV9 and TRBJ2-5 gives the whole variable domain DSGVTQTPKHLITATGQRVTLRCSPRSGDLSVYWYQQSLDQGLQFLIQYYNGEERAKGNILERFSAQQFPDLHSELNLSSLELGDSALYFCASSVAAGGYQETQYFGPGTRLLVL.

V usage is TRBV30 and J usage is TRBJ1-1; TCRdb proposes TRBD1, but this gene call is untestable without DNA. Germline CDR1 reads GTSNPN; CDR2 reads SVGIG (reference sequence). The CDR3 contains 12 residues. The CDR3 spells CAWSRNRGEAFF. The full variable domain, its missing parts supplied by reference TRBV30 and TRBJ1-1, is SQTIHQWPATLVQPVGSPLSLECTVEGTSNPNLYWYRQAAGRGLQLLFYSVGIGQISSEVPQNLSASRPQDRQFILSSKKLLLSDSGFYLCAWSRNRGEAFFGQGTRLTVV.

V is TRBV4-2 and J is TRBJ2-3; the TRBD1 assignment by TCRdb is unverifiable without DNA. The CDR3 has 16 residues. CDR1 and CDR2 (germline): LGHNA, YNFKEQ. The CDR3 region is CASSQGPQGITDTQYF.

J is TRBJ1-1 and V is TRBV5-1; the TCRdb call, TRBD1, lacks DNA for checking. Per germline, CDR1 SGHRS and CDR2 YFSETQ. CDR3 length equals 14 residues. CDR3 in amino acids: CASSPRVWNTEAFF.

The V gene is TRBV10-3, the J gene TRBJ2-3; the D call from TCRdb, TRBD1, cannot be confirmed without DNA. CDR1 is ENHRY, CDR2 SYGVKD, per germline. The CDR3 extends over 15 amino acids. The CDR3 sequence: CAISFQGASTDTQYF.

This chain uses TRBV3-1 with TRBJ2-7; TCRdb reports TRBD1, a call that lacks DNA to check it against. This CDR3 spans 15 amino acids. Germline V CDR1 and CDR2: LGHDT, YNNKEL (reference sequence). This CDR3 is CASSHSPGATHEQYF.

This chain uses TRBV6-1 with TRBJ1-2; TCRdb names TRBD1, which stays unverified in the absence of DNA. This CDR3 is 15 amino acids long. Germline CDR1 and CDR2: MNHNS and SASEGT. The CDR3 sequence is CASSERGTGNYGYTF.

The rearrangement uses TRBV4-1 and TRBJ1-1; there is no DNA to check the TCRdb D call of TRBD1. The CDR3 runs 17 residues. The germline V gene has CDR1 MGHRA and CDR2 YSYEKL. The chain's CDR3 is CASSQRGKGAKNTEAFF.

The chain carries TRBV5-1 and TRBJ2-2; TCRdb picks TRBD1, but there is no DNA to check that call. The CDR3 is made up of 15 amino acids. The germline V gene has CDR1 SGHRS and CDR2 YFSETQ. The CDR3: CASSHRAGNTGELFF. Complete variable domain (other parts from reference TRBV5-1 and TRBJ2-2): KAGVTQTPRYLIKTRGQQVTLSCSPISGHRSVSWYQQTPGQGLQFLFEYFSETQRNKGNFPGRFSGRQFSNSRSEMNVSTLELGDSALYLCASSHRAGNTGELFFGEGSRLTVL.

The V call is TRBV5-5, the J call TRBJ2-1; lacking DNA, the TRBD2 call made by TCRdb goes unchecked. Germline CDR1 and CDR2: SGHKS and YYEKEE (reference sequence). There are 16 residues in the CDR3. The CDR3 here is CASSLAGEGYINEQFF.

This sequence joins TRBV20-1 and TRBJ2-2; absent DNA, TCRdb's TRBD1 call cannot be checked. Germline CDR1 is DFQATT and CDR2 is SNEGSKA (reference sequence). CDR3 length equals 18 residues. The chain's CDR3 is CSARNAFRGDWDTGELFF.

CDR3 amino acids: CASSLGVVGPPGKQYF. V is TRBV7-9 and J is TRBJ2-7; TCRdb's D call of TRBD1 is untestable without DNA. The CDR3 runs to 16 residues. The germline gives CDR1 SEHNR, CDR2 FQNEAQ (reference sequence).

The chain carries TRBV20-1 and TRBJ2-7. The length of the CDR3 is 14 residues. Germline CDR1 DFQATT, CDR2 SNEGSKA (reference sequence). CDR3 amino acids: CSARDRRRSYEQYF.